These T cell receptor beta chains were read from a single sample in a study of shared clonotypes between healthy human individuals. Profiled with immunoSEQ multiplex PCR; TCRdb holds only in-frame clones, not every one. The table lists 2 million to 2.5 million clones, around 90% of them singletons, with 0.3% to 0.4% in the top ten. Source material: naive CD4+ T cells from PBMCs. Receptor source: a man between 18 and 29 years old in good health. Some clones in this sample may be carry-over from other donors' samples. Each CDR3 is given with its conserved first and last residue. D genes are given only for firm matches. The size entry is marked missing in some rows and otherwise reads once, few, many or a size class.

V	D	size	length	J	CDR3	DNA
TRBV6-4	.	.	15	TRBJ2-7	CASSVAIGTYYEQYF	TGTGCCAGCAGTGTCGCGATCGGGACATACTACGAGCAGTACTTC
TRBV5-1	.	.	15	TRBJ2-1	CASSPPGPSLNEQFF	TGCGCCAGCAGCCCCCCGGGCCCATCGTTGAATGAGCAGTTCTTC
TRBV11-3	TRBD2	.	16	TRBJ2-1	CASSLGGRAGYNEQFF	TGTGCCAGCAGCTTAGGTGGGAGGGCTGGCTACAATGAGCAGTTCTTC
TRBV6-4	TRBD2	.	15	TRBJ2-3	CASSKSGSGTDTQYF	TGTGCCAGCAGTAAGAGCGGGAGTGGCACAGATACGCAGTATTTT
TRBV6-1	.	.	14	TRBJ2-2	CASSEAPGIGELFF	TGTGCCAGCAGTGAAGCGCCGGGAATCGGGGAGCTGTTTTTT
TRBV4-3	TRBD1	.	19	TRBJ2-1	CASSQDVVRGLADYNEQFF	TGCGCCAGCAGCCAAGATGTGGTGAGGGGGCTCGCCGATTACAATGAGCAGTTCTTC
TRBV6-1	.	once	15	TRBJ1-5	CASSENRYSNQPQHF	TGTGCCAGCAGTGAAAACAGATATAGCAATCAGCCCCAGCATTTT
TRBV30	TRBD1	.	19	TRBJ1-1	CAWQLRLFFRGRRNTEAFF	TGTGCCTGGCAGCTAAGGCTTTTTTTCAGGGGGCGGAGGAACACTGAAGCTTTCTTT
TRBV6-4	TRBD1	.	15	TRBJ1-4	CASGESGGGVGKLFF	TGTGCCAGTGGCGAATCAGGGGGGGGAGTGGGAAAACTGTTTTTT
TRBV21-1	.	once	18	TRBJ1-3	CASSKAPPSGHSGNTIYF	TGTGCCAGCAGCAAAGCCCCCCCATCAGGGCACTCTGGAAACACCATATATTTT
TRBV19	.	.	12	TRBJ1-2	CASSIQGFGYTF	TGTGCCAGTAGTATACAGGGTTTCGGCTACACCTTC
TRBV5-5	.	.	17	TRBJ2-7	CASSSSFRGSSSYEQYF	TGTGCCAGCAGCTCATCCTTTCGGGGGTCGAGCTCCTACGAGCAGTACTTC
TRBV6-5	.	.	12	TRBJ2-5	CASSYLGGTQYF	TGTGCCAGCAGTTACCTCGGGGGGACCCAGTACTTC
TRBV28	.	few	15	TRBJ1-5	CASKRAGERGKPQHF	TGTGCCAGCAAAAGGGCAGGGGAAAGGGGGAAGCCCCAGCATTTT
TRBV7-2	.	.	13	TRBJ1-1	CASSPQANTEAFF	TGTGCCAGCAGCCCACAGGCGAACACTGAAGCTTTCTTT
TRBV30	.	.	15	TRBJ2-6	CAWRLWGAGANVLTF	TGTGCCTGGAGGTTATGGGGAGCTGGGGCCAACGTCCTGACTTTC
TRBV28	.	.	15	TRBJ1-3	CASTDSLTSGNTIYF	TGTGCCAGCACGGACAGCCTAACCTCTGGAAACACCATATATTTT
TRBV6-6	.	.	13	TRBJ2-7	CASSRDDSYEQYF	TGTGCCAGCAGCCGGGACGACTCCTACGAGCAGTACTTC
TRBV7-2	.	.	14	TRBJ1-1	CASSSRASTTEAFF	TGTGCCAGCAGCTCCAGGGCCTCTACCACTGAAGCTTTCTTT
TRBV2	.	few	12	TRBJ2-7	CTTGRSSYEQYF	TGCACAACGGGACGATCCAGCTACGAGCAGTACTTC
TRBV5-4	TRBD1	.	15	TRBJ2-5	CASSLGQGVQETQYF	TGTGCCAGCAGCTTGGGACAGGGGGTCCAAGAGACCCAGTACTTC
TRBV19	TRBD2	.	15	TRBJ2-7	CASSMRGVLNSEQYF	TGTGCCAGTAGTATGCGGGGGGTTCTAAATTCCGAGCAGTACTTC
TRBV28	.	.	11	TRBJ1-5	CASSAIQPQHF	TGTGCCAGCAGCGCCATTCAGCCCCAGCATTTT
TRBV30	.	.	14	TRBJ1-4	CAWTTLANGEKLFF	TGTGCCTGGACCACGCTGGCCAATGGGGAAAAACTGTTTTTT
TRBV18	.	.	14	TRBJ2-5	CASSRVASQETQYF	TGTGCCAGCTCACGGGTAGCGAGTCAAGAGACCCAGTACTTC
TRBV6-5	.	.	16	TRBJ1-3	CASSYSAAGSGNTIYF	TGTGCCAGCAGTTACTCAGCCGCTGGCTCTGGAAACACCATATATTTT
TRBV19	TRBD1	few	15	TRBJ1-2	CASSFRTGGGYGYTF	TGTGCCAGTAGTTTCAGGACAGGGGGCGGGTATGGCTACACCTTC
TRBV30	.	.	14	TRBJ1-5	CAWSVMGGGQPQHF	TGTGCCTGGAGTGTAATGGGGGGGGGTCAGCCCCAGCATTTT
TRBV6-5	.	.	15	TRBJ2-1	CASSYSRKRDNEQFF	TGTGCCAGCAGTTACTCACGGAAACGGGACAATGAGCAGTTCTTC
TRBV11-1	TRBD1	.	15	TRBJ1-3	CASSQGVSSGNTIYF	TGTGCCAGCAGCCAGGGGGTTAGCTCTGGAAACACCATATATTTT
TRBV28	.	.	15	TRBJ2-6	CASSSPGAGANVLTF	TGTGCCAGCAGTTCGCCAGGGGCAGGGGCCAACGTCCTGACTTTC
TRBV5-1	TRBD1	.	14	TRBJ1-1	CASSLVSGGAWAFF	TGCGCCAGCAGCTTGGTGTCAGGGGGGGCCTGGGCTTTCTTT
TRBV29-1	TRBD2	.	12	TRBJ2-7	CSVASGDYEQYF	TGCAGCGTTGCTAGCGGAGACTACGAGCAGTACTTC